This TCR beta chain was profiled in a study of blood T cell repertoires in COVID-19. Background on the study: Samples representing acute and convalescent COVID-19 were sourced from the United States, Italy and Spain. The cDNA or gDNA used as material had been derived from T cells, B-cell-depleted T cells, or PBMCs.

The J segment lost 10 bases and the V segment lost 6 bases, leaving 13 bases of the junction unmatched. The CDR3 spans 14 residues. Germline V gene lookup returns CDR1 SGHDT and CDR2 YYEEEE. Original processing notes: The authors estimated nucleated cell counts from reference gene primer amplification. Only in-frame clones appear in the TCRdb table, and some are missing; sequencing was by immunoSEQ multiplex PCR. V, J and clone size reflect that table, while D and trimming were determined from the DNA. The data contain about 250,000 clones, 70% to 90% of them seen just once; the ten biggest clones take up about 5.9%. A Seattle source enrolled patients during active infection and followed them longitudinally.

The chain has TRBV5-6 and TRBJ2-1; 7 bases are shared with TRBD2. The TCR was taken from a woman in her twenties or thirties with COVID-19, enrolled during active disease. The sample taken for sequencing was peripheral blood. CDR3 protein: CASKYGAGSWEQFF. The CDR3 DNA follows: TGTGCCAGCAAATATGGAGCGGGGTCTTGGGAGCAGTTCTTC.